This T cell receptor beta chain emerged from a study of read filtering for tumor transcriptome and immune sequencing. Overall study: IR-seq gave about 3.5 to 11 million TCR reads per sample; RNA-seq gave roughly 80 to 1,300. Findings and caveats of the study: About 80% of IR-seq clonotypes had a single read, yet these held about 3.6% of reads. IR-seq and RNA-seq agreed better without single-read clonotypes. The CD138-negative fraction was mixed bone marrow immune cells, not pure T cells.

The CDR3 spans 16 residues. CDR1 SGHDT and CDR2 YYEEEE come from the germline V gene. J lost 0 bases, V lost 6 bases, and 11 bases had no gene match. This clonotype appeared many times. Antigen: not known. Molecular barcoded adaptors covering alpha/delta and beta/gamma chains were used on 400 ng RNA. In TCRdb, the reads were re-called with MiXCR into one record per CDR3 protein. There are fewer than 45,000 distinct CDR3 sequences in the sample; 10% to 15% occur only once, and about 35% lies in the top ten. This chain joins TRBV5-6 and TRBJ2-7, with 8 bases fitting TRBD1. Sample: a population of CD138-negative cells sorted from bone marrow. This receptor was identified in a donor aged 40 or over with multiple myeloma. CDR3 region: CASISIGQGLSYEQYF. In DNA form, the CDR3 reads TGTGCCAGCATCTCAATAGGACAGGGTCTCTCCTACGAGCAGTACTTC.